A selection of T cell receptor beta chains follows, all from one sample in a study of blood T cell repertoires in COVID-19. Some clones are missing from TCRdb's copy, which holds only in-frame ones; the method was immunoSEQ multiplex PCR. The sample comprises a few hundred thousand clones, about 84% of which are singletons, and under 4.5% rests with the top ten. The specimen sequenced was PBMCs or T cells enriched from blood (not recorded which). These receptors originate from a man younger than 40 with acute COVID-19. Each CDR3 is given with its conserved first and last residue. The D gene is left open where the match is weak. Expanded clones are given a class, and other clones once, few, many or no size at all.

v_gene	abundance	d_gene	j_gene	CDR3aa	CDR3nt
TRBV15	once	NA	TRBJ2-7	CATSRDPEYEQYF	TGTGCCACCAGCAGAGATCCGGAGTACGAGCAGTACTTC
TRBV6-5	once	NA	TRBJ1-5	CASRPQGTGNQPQHF	TGTGCCAGCAGACCCCAAGGGACTGGCAATCAGCCCCAGCATTTT
TRBV27	NA	NA	TRBJ1-2	CASSLVGGYGYTF	TGTGCCAGCAGTTTAGTGGGGGGCTATGGCTACACCTTC
TRBV7-6	NA	NA	TRBJ2-3	CASSLGGGRSTDTQYF	TGTGCCAGCAGCTTAGGGGGGGGCAGAAGCACAGATACGCAGTATTTT
TRBV5-6	few	NA	TRBJ1-1	CASSLERGAEAFF	TGTGCCAGCAGCTTGGAGCGGGGGGCGGAAGCTTTCTTT
TRBV12-3/TRBV12-4	NA	NA	TRBJ2-4	CASRMGGNIQYF	TGTGCCAGCAGGATGGGGGGAAACATTCAGTACTTC
TRBV12-3/TRBV12-4	NA	NA	TRBJ1-2	CASTPVGGGYTF	TGTGCCAGCACCCCGGTCGGAGGGGGCTACACCTTC
TRBV10-3	once	TRBD2	TRBJ2-7	CAIIPSGGAYEQYF	TGTGCCATCATCCCTAGCGGGGGCGCCTACGAGCAGTACTTC
TRBV10-3	NA	TRBD1	TRBJ1-3	CATGQGYTDTIYF	TGTGCCACCGGACAGGGGTATACGGACACCATATATTTT
TRBV4-1	NA	NA	TRBJ1-4	CASSHPPTVDATNEKLFF	TGCGCCAGCAGCCACCCACCGACAGTTGATGCAACTAATGAAAAACTGTTTTTT
TRBV19	many	TRBD1	TRBJ1-2	CASSVRQGRVQGYTF	TGTGCCAGTAGTGTAAGACAGGGAAGGGTGCAAGGCTACACCTTC
TRBV7-9	NA	TRBD1	TRBJ1-2	CASSLGTGGLGYTF	TGTGCCAGCAGCCTAGGGACAGGGGGCCTCGGCTACACCTTC
TRBV28	NA	NA	TRBJ1-6	CASKGALLNSPLHF	TGTGCCAGCAAAGGGGCTCTACTTAATTCACCCCTCCACTTT
TRBV3-1/TRBV3-2	NA	NA	TRBJ2-7	CASSQAVGGVGEQYF	TGTGCCAGCAGCCAAGCAGTGGGCGGGGTGGGCGAGCAGTACTTC
TRBV18	NA	TRBD1	TRBJ1-2	CASSPRGQGRDYGYTF	TGTGCCAGCTCACCTAGGGGACAGGGCAGGGACTATGGCTACACCTTC
TRBV3-1/TRBV3-2	NA	TRBD2	TRBJ2-5	CASSQERGRTQETQYF	TGTGCCAGCAGCCAAGAGCGGGGGAGGACTCAAGAGACCCAGTACTTC
TRBV10-3	few	NA	TRBJ1-2	CAISELEWGDYGYTF	TGTGCCATCAGTGAATTGGAGTGGGGGGACTATGGCTACACCTTC
TRBV27	NA	TRBD1	TRBJ1-4	CASSPRDRGGEKLFF	TGTGCCAGCAGTCCCCGGGACAGGGGAGGAGAAAAACTGTTTTTT
TRBV5-3	few	NA	TRBJ2-3	CARSLDRVTDTQYF	TGTGCCAGAAGCTTGGACAGGGTCACAGATACGCAGTATTTT
TRBV2	NA	NA	TRBJ1-4	CASSQGGATNEKLFF	TGTGCCAGCAGTCAAGGCGGTGCAACTAATGAAAAACTGTTTTTT
TRBV6-1	NA	NA	TRBJ1-3	CASSEPGGSGNTIYF	TGTGCCAGCAGTGAACCAGGAGGCTCTGGAAACACCATATATTTT
TRBV28	NA	NA	TRBJ1-1	CASRSWNTEAFF	TGTGCCAGTAGATCTTGGAACACTGAAGCTTTCTTT
TRBV28	NA	NA	TRBJ2-7	CASSLGRYEQYF	TGTGCCAGCAGTTTGGGCAGATACGAGCAGTACTTC
TRBV11-2	NA	NA	TRBJ1-2	CASSLTGKSADGYTF	TGTGCCAGCAGCCTTACAGGGAAGAGTGCGGATGGCTACACCTTC
TRBV29-1	NA	NA	TRBJ2-1	CSGRGGSYNEQFF	TGCAGCGGAAGGGGGGGCTCCTACAATGAGCAGTTCTTC
TRBV27	NA	NA	TRBJ1-4	CASSSGSTNEKLFF	TGTGCCAGCAGTTCCGGGTCCACTAATGAAAAACTGTTTTTT
TRBV6-1	few	TRBD2	TRBJ2-7	CASSEEAGGPYEQYF	TGTGCCAGCAGTGAAGAAGCGGGGGGGCCATACGAGCAGTACTTC
TRBV19	NA	TRBD1	TRBJ1-2	CASSTQPAGGVYGYTF	TGTGCCAGTAGTACCCAACCGGCAGGGGGAGTCTATGGCTACACCTTC
TRBV7-9	NA	NA	TRBJ2-1	CASSYGLVNEQFF	TGTGCCAGCAGCTATGGACTCGTCAATGAGCAGTTCTTC
TRBV27	NA	TRBD2	TRBJ2-3	CASSLLAGGPGDTQYF	TGTGCCAGCAGTCTACTAGCGGGGGGGCCCGGAGATACGCAGTATTTT
TRBV7-3	NA	NA	TRBJ2-7	CASSFGQGKEQYF	TGTGCCAGCAGCTTTGGGCAGGGGAAGGAGCAGTACTTC
TRBV20-1	NA	NA	TRBJ1-2	CSASSGANYGYTF	TGCAGTGCTAGTTCGGGGGCTAACTATGGCTACACCTTC
TRBV5-5	NA	NA	TRBJ1-5	CASSLADAGIRNQPQHF	TGTGCCAGCAGCTTGGCCGATGCAGGGATCCGCAATCAGCCCCAGCATTTT
TRBV11-2	few	NA	TRBJ2-1	CASSPFLVGAAYNEQFF	TGTGCCAGCAGCCCCTTTTTGGTGGGGGCTGCCTACAATGAGCAGTTCTTC
TRBV4-2	NA	NA	TRBJ2-1	CASSQEGHNEQFF	TGTGCCAGCAGCCAAGAGGGGCACAATGAGCAGTTCTTC
TRBV29-1	once	NA	TRBJ1-4	CSVEVSGEKLFF	TGCAGCGTTGAAGTTTCGGGTGAAAAACTGTTTTTT
TRBV4-2	once	TRBD2	TRBJ2-1	CASSQDSSSGGKTSYNEQFF	TGTGCCAGCAGCCAAGATTCGTCTAGCGGGGGAAAAACGTCCTACAATGAGCAGTTCTTC
TRBV25-1	NA	NA	TRBJ1-4	CASRGPGEKLFF	TGTGCCAGCAGGGGGCCTGGGGAAAAACTGTTTTTT
TRBV5-5	few	TRBD1	TRBJ1-2	CASSPIWRDRVLFYGYTF	TGTGCCAGCAGCCCCATATGGAGGGACAGGGTGTTGTTCTATGGCTACACCTTC
TRBV6-6	NA	TRBD1	TRBJ2-2	CASSTPQGARTGELFF	TGTGCCAGCAGTACCCCACAGGGGGCGCGGACCGGGGAGCTGTTTTTT
TRBV5-1	NA	TRBD2	TRBJ2-3	CASSLYGLAGAGTDTQYF	TGCGCCAGCAGCTTGTATGGACTAGCGGGGGCGGGGACAGATACGCAGTATTTT
TRBV29-1	NA	NA	TRBJ2-5	CSVAFSYQETQYF	TGCAGCGTTGCATTTAGCTACCAAGAGACCCAGTACTTC
TRBV5-1	NA	TRBD1	TRBJ2-1	CASSLSGDRGGDEQFF	TGCGCCAGCAGCTTGTCTGGGGACAGGGGAGGGGATGAGCAGTTCTTC
TRBV4-1	NA	TRBD1	TRBJ1-2	CASSRDRNYGYTF	TGCGCCAGCAGCCGGGACAGGAACTATGGCTACACCTTC
TRBV5-5	NA	TRBD2	TRBJ2-6	CATNRGAGANVLTF	TGTGCCACCAACCGGGGGGCTGGGGCCAACGTCCTGACTTTC
TRBV18	NA	TRBD1	TRBJ1-1	CASSPRDRGGGTEAFF	TGTGCCAGCTCACCGCGGGACAGGGGGGGCGGCACTGAAGCTTTCTTT